These T cell receptor beta chains were read from a single sample in a study of OX40 agonist ivuxolimab in advanced cancers. Using immunoSEQ multiplex PCR, the repertoire was profiled, and TCRdb retains in-frame clones only, with some absent. Among some 80,000 clones listed, approximately 94% were seen once. Specimen: CD4+ or CD8+ T cells sorted from blood, collected in a trial of the OX40 agonist ivuxolimab. These receptors were obtained from an adult with an advanced solid tumor such as melanoma, head and neck, liver or kidney cancer. The CDR3 runs from the conserved cysteine through the conserved F or W. D genes are given only for firm matches. Clone sizes are given selectively: once, few, many, or a class where the clone is expanded.

TRBJ2-5 | . | TRBV6-6 | TRBD1 | CASRRQGREETQYF | TGTGCCAGCAGAAGACAGGGTAGAGAAGAGACCCAGTACTTC
TRBJ2-1 | . | TRBV29-1 | . | CSVVRLSSYNEQFF | TGCAGCGTTGTGCGGCTAAGCTCCTACAATGAGCAGTTCTTC
TRBJ1-5 | . | TRBV7-9 | . | CASSLAGGEGQPQHF | TGTGCCAGCAGCTTAGCGGGGGGCGAGGGTCAGCCCCAGCATTTT
TRBJ2-5 | . | TRBV28 | . | CASIGETQYF | TGTGCCAGCATAGGAGAGACCCAGTACTTC
TRBJ2-3 | . | TRBV25-1 | TRBD1 | CASRISGGSTDTQYF | TGTGCCAGCAGAATATCAGGGGGCAGCACAGATACGCAGTATTTT
TRBJ1-2 | . | TRBV5-4 | TRBD1 | CASSAGLSTGASNYGYTF | TGTGCCAGCAGCGCGGGACTCTCTACAGGGGCCTCTAACTATGGCTACACCTTC
TRBJ1-5 | . | TRBV5-1 | . | CASSRSPGDQPQHF | TGCGCCAGCAGCCGCAGTCCAGGCGATCAGCCCCAGCATTTT
TRBJ2-3 | . | TRBV6-6 | . | CASQLVLSYTQYF | TGTGCCAGTCAGCTAGTTCTATCCTATACGCAGTATTTT
TRBJ2-3 | . | TRBV7-2 | TRBD2 | CASSPRLAATDTQYF | TGTGCCAGCAGCCCCCGACTAGCGGCCACAGATACGCAGTATTTT
TRBJ2-3 | . | TRBV18 | . | CASSPGTDTQYF | TGTGCCAGCTCACCAGGAACAGATACGCAGTATTTT
TRBJ2-7 | . | TRBV5-1 | TRBD1 | CASSLGDRSNEQYF | TGCGCCAGCAGCTTGGGGGACAGAAGCAACGAGCAGTACTTC
TRBJ1-4 | . | TRBV7-9 | . | CASSSQPSGNEKLFF | TGTGCCAGCAGCTCCCAACCGTCGGGTAATGAAAAACTGTTTTTT
TRBJ2-1 | . | TRBV5-1 | TRBD2 | CASSLGGRSYNEQFF | TGCGCCAGCAGCTTGGGCGGGAGGTCCTACAATGAGCAGTTCTTC
TRBJ2-7 | . | TRBV7-2 | . | CASSLWRRSSYEQYF | TGTGCCAGCAGCTTATGGCGGAGGAGCTCCTACGAGCAGTACTTC
TRBJ2-1 | . | TRBV11-3 | . | CASSPSQDEQFF | TGTGCCAGCAGCCCTTCCCAGGATGAGCAGTTCTTC
TRBJ2-2 | . | TRBV28 | . | CASSSGTDTGELFF | TGTGCCAGCAGCTCCGGGACGGACACCGGGGAGCTGTTTTTT
TRBJ1-1 | . | TRBV7-3 | . | CASSLTGQNTEAFF | TGTGCCAGCAGCTTAACAGGACAGAACACTGAAGCTTTCTTT
TRBJ2-7 | . | TRBV7-2 | TRBD2 | CASSPLAGGPPEQYF | TGTGCCAGCAGCCCCCTGGCGGGAGGGCCACCCGAGCAGTACTTC
TRBJ1-2 | . | TRBV7-2 | TRBD1 | CASSLGQGRVYGYTF | TGTGCCAGCAGCTTAGGACAGGGTAGGGTCTATGGCTACACCTTC
TRBJ2-7 | . | TRBV28 | TRBD2 | CASSVPGLAGSFTSYEQYF | TGTGCCAGCAGTGTCCCGGGACTAGCGGGTTCCTTCACTTCTTACGAGCAGTACTTC
TRBJ1-4 | . | TRBV4-2 | TRBD1 | CASSQDGTAVDEKLFF | TGTGCCAGCAGCCAAGATGGGACAGCAGTGGATGAAAAACTGTTTTTT
TRBJ2-7 | . | TRBV5-6 | . | CASSLAGDGYEQYF | TGTGCCAGCAGCTTGGCGGGAGACGGCTACGAGCAGTACTTC
TRBJ2-5 | once | TRBV4-1 | TRBD2 | CASSQGLAASQETQYF | TGCGCCAGCAGCCAGGGACTAGCGGCAAGCCAAGAGACCCAGTACTTC